A single TCR beta chain is shown here with its context. What it binds is unknown. A read error may produce the germline difference seen at one junction end. The CDR3 is 15 amino acids. In germline, CDR1 is SEHNR, CDR2 FQNEAQ (reference sequence). The sample comes from a study of response to subunit inactivated influenza vaccine. Using its own MiXCR run on the RT-PCR reads, TCRdb lists one record per CDR3 protein. The profile covers fewer than 550,000 distinct CDR3 sequences, with about 25% appearing a single time and 1.5% to 2% taken by the ten largest. Study-wide results and caveats: Few additional T cells are recruited per seasonal influenza vaccination, authors suggested.

The source material was CD4+ T cells sorted from PBMCs, sampled 5 days after vaccination. The rearrangement joins TRBV7-9 to TRBJ1-2, with D perhaps matching TRBD1 (6 bases). The source is a man in his fifties who received an inactivated influenza vaccine. CDR3 DNA sequence: TGTGCCATCAGCTTACTCTGGACAGAAAACTATGGCTACACCTTC. As protein: CAISLLWTENYGYTF.